These 31 T cell receptor beta chains were all obtained from the same sample, sequenced in a study of blood T cell repertoires in COVID-19. The assay was immunoSEQ multiplex PCR, and TCRdb's table has in-frame clones only and misses some. In the table there are 100,000 to 150,000 clones, approximately 74% of which are singletons. Sequencing was carried out using peripheral blood. The origin of the receptors is a man aged 60-69 years with acute or convalescent COVID-19.

This clone was counted only a few times. CDR3: CASSRERVAFF. The CDR3 region has the DNA TGTGCCAGCAGCAGGGAGCGGGTTGCTTTCTTT. The rearrangement links TRBV12-3 or TRBV12-4 to TRBJ1-1; possible D gene TRBD1, 5 bases. There are 11 residues in the CDR3. Trimming removed 6 bases from V and 11 bases from J, with 13 bases in between.

This chain joins TRBV27 and TRBJ2-7; 9 bases fit TRBD1. Unmatched junction bases numbered 12, after V lost 11 bases and J lost 1 base. The CDR3 length is 15 residues. CDR1 is MNHEY and CDR2 is SMNVEV in the germline V gene (reference sequence). The CDR3 protein is CAASRTGGRSYEQYF. The CDR3 DNA follows: TGTGCCGCGTCTCGCACAGGGGGCCGGTCCTACGAGCAGTACTTC.

The chain employs TRBV24-1 and TRBJ2-2; a possible D gene is TRBD1 (5 bases). V was shortened by 6 bases and J by 4 bases, with 17 bases between the two germline ends. CDR3 length: 16 residues. Germline CDR1 KGHDR, CDR2 SFDVKD. The CDR3 here is CATSRVGVSGTGELFF. The CDR3 DNA is TGTGCCACCAGTCGGGTAGGGGTTTCGGGCACCGGGGAGCTGTTTTTT.

V usage is TRBV12-3 or TRBV12-4 and J usage is TRBJ1-2; no clear D gene. Trimming took off 6 bases at V and 3 bases at J, with 11 bases between the two ends. There are 13 residues in the CDR3. Here the CDR3 reads CASSLHSYYGYTF. Here the CDR3 DNA reads TGTGCCAGCAGCCTACACAGCTACTATGGCTACACCTTC.

The V gene is TRBV2, the J gene TRBJ1-5; D is uncertain. CDR1 is SNHLY, CDR2 FYNNEI, per germline. The CDR3 length is 13 residues. V was clipped by 4 bases and J by 7 bases, with 11 bases between them. CDR3 loop: CASSVRLRQPQHF. CDR3 sequence (DNA): TGTGCCAGCAGTGTCCGCTTGAGGCAGCCCCAGCATTTT.

The chain recombines TRBV28 with TRBJ2-1, with D perhaps matching TRBD2 (6 bases). This CDR3 region has 16 residues. CDR1 is MDHEN and CDR2 is SYDVKM in the germline V gene. V lost 4 bases to trimming and J lost 0 bases, with 13 bases between them. CDR3 bases: TGTGCCAGCAGTTACTTAGCGGTACTCTCCTACAATGAGCAGTTCTTC. Translating it yields CASSYLAVLSYNEQFF.

The chain couples TRBV29-1 to TRBJ2-7, with a tentative D call TRBD2 (6 bases). The V end lost 7 bases, the J end lost 6 bases, and 19 bases lay between the germline ends. The CDR3 is made up of 13 amino acids. Germline V CDR1 and CDR2: SQVTM, ANQGSEA. CDR3 amino acids: CSARRDRTGEQYF. The CDR3 region has the DNA TGCAGCGCACGGCGGGACCGGACGGGCGAGCAGTACTTC.

This clone has just a few counts. This rearrangement joins TRBV6-4 to TRBJ2-1; D gene ambiguous. Germline-derived CDR1 and CDR2 are MRHNA and SNTAGT. The CDR3 has 14 residues. V was pared by 8 bases and J by 6 bases, with 17 bases between. CDR3 coding DNA: TGTGCCAGCGCAGAGCGTTCGACTGTCAATGAGCAGTTCTTC. Translation gives CASAERSTVNEQFF.

A single count supports this clone. The genes are TRBV11-3 and TRBJ2-3; D gene unclear. V was shortened by 2 bases and J by 3 bases, with 6 bases between the two germline ends. The CDR3 is 13 amino acids. The germline gives CDR1 SGHNT, CDR2 YENEEA. Here the CDR3 DNA reads TGTGCCAGCAGCTTACCAGCGACAGATACGCAGTATTTT. The encoded protein is CASSLPATDTQYF.

This clone has only one observation. In DNA form, the CDR3 reads TGTGCCAGCAGTGCTGGGACATTAGAAGCTTTCTTT. Its protein product is CASSAGTLEAFF. This chain links TRBV12-3 or TRBV12-4 with TRBJ1-1, with D possibly being TRBD1 (6 bases). V was cut by 5 bases and J by 8 bases, with 12 bases left in between. There are 12 residues in the CDR3.

This clone has just a few counts. V is TRBV7-3 and J is TRBJ1-6; D gene uncertain. The V end lost 4 bases, the J end lost 6 bases, and 10 bases lay between the germline ends. Germline CDR1 reads SGHTA; CDR2 reads FQGTGA. This CDR3 contains 14 residues. The DNA for the CDR3 is TGTGCCAGCAGCTCGAATAGCCGTAATTCACCCCTCCACTTT. Its protein is CASSSNSRNSPLHF.

The V and J genes are TRBV7-7 and TRBJ2-2; D perhaps matches TRBD2 (5 bases). Trimming took off 5 bases at V and 8 bases at J, with 18 bases between the two ends. CDR3 size: 15 residues. In germline, CDR1 is SSHAT, CDR2 FNYEAQ (reference sequence). CDR3 amino acids: CASSPLRGRRGELFF. CDR3 DNA: TGTGCCAGCAGCCCCCTCCGGGGTAGGAGGGGGGAGCTGTTTTTT.

The chain joins TRBV11-3 to TRBJ1-2; 8 bases are shared with TRBD1. Trimming at V came to 0 bases and at J to 4 bases, leaving 4 bases not matched to a gene. CDR1 is SGHNT, CDR2 YENEEA, per germline. The CDR3 covers 15 residues. CDR3 sequence: CASSLEGGQAYGYTF. The CDR3 DNA follows: TGTGCCAGCAGCTTAGAAGGGGGACAGGCCTATGGCTACACCTTC.

The chain recombines TRBV15 with TRBJ1-1; tentatively, D is TRBD1 (6 bases). Trimming shortened V by 3 bases and J by 11 bases, and 16 bases separated the two germline ends. Germline lookup yields CDR1 LNHNV and CDR2 YYDKDF (reference sequence). The CDR3 is 13 residues long. CDR3 amino acids: CATSSSTTGDAFF. CDR3 in DNA: TGTGCCACCAGCAGTTCGACGACAGGAGATGCTTTCTTT.

This clone has more than one count but fewer than ten. The junction departs from the called germline gene at one end, perhaps through a read error. The genes are TRBV7-3 and TRBJ2-1, with D perhaps matching TRBD2 (6 bases). This CDR3 is 15 amino acids long. Per germline, CDR1 SGHTA and CDR2 FQGTGA. CDR3 nucleotides: TGTGCCAGCAGCATAACTAGCACCCGACACAATGAGCAGTTCTTC. Residues: CASSITSTRHNEQFF.

CDR3 amino acids: CASSQDRSGGNNEQFF. The CDR3, as DNA: TGCGCCAGCAGCCAAGATCGGAGCGGGGGCAACAATGAGCAGTTCTTC. The chain employs TRBV4-1 and TRBJ2-1; TRBD2 matches at 8 bases. CDR3 size: 16 residues. V trimming: 0 bases; J trimming: 5 bases; junction bases outside the gene matches: 6. The germline V gene encodes CDR1 MGHRA and CDR2 YSYEKL.

The chain joins TRBV10-3 to TRBJ1-2; 11 bases are a match to TRBD1. The CDR3 consists of 14 residues. Germline V gene data show CDR1 as ENHRY and CDR2 as SYGVKD. Trimming cost V 8 bases and J 8 bases; bases outside gene matches: 10. CDR3 region: CAIGIGQGAEGYTF. The CDR3, as DNA: TGTGCCATCGGGATAGGACAGGGGGCAGAAGGCTACACCTTC.

The chain carries TRBV28 and TRBJ1-3; a weak D match, TRBD1 (6 bases). The germline V gene has CDR1 MDHEN and CDR2 SYDVKM. V was pared by 6 bases and J by 4 bases, with 22 bases between. This CDR3 has 17 amino acids. The CDR3 nucleotides read TGTGCCAGCAGCAAAGGGACAAATTCTAGGAGGGGAAACACCATATATTTT. Protein sequence: CASSKGTNSRRGNTIYF. The entire variable domain, with the rest obtained from reference TRBV28 and TRBJ1-3, is as follows: DVKVTQSSRYLVKRTGEKVFLECVQDMDHENMFWYRQDPGLGLRLIYFSYDVKMKEKGDIPEGYSVSREKKERFSLILESASTNQTSMYLCASSKGTNSRRGNTIYFGEGSWLTVV.

The rearrangement links TRBV14 to TRBJ2-1, with TRBD1 matching 7 bases. The CDR3 has 18 residues. V gave up 1 base and J gave up 8 bases; unmatched junction bases: 17. Per germline, CDR1 SGHDN and CDR2 FVKESK. The CDR3 loop is CASSQAWGRGDQGDEQFF. The CDR3, as DNA: TGTGCCAGCAGCCAAGCGTGGGGTCGGGGTGACCAGGGGGATGAGCAGTTCTTC.

The V call is TRBV5-1, the J call TRBJ2-3; 7 bases align to TRBD2. This CDR3 comprises 14 residues. V lost 9 bases and J lost 0; bases outside the gene matches: 7. Germline CDR1 and CDR2: SGHRS and YFSETQ. In DNA, the CDR3 is TGCGCCACCTCGGGGGGATCCAGCACAGATACGCAGTATTTT. This sequence encodes CATSGGSSTDTQYF. Using reference TRBV5-1 and TRBJ2-3 for the parts outside the CDR3, the full variable domain is KAGVTQTPRYLIKTRGQQVTLSCSPISGHRSVSWYQQTPGQGLQFLFEYFSETQRNKGNFPGRFSGRQFSNSRSEMNVSTLELGDSALYLCATSGGSSTDTQYFGPGTRLTVL.

The chain combines TRBV27 with TRBJ1-2, with TRBD1 matching 7 bases. The junction had 10 bases not matched to a gene; V was cut back by 5 bases and J by 4 bases. Germline CDR1 reads MNHEY; CDR2 reads SMNVEV (reference sequence). This CDR3 is built from 15 residues. The CDR3: CASSREGQATYGYTF. CDR3 nucleotide sequence: TGTGCCAGCAGTCGAGAAGGACAGGCAACCTATGGCTACACCTTC.

This chain uses TRBV9 with TRBJ2-5, with 9 nucleotides matching TRBD1. This CDR3 has 14 amino acids. The ends lost 3 bases at V and 2 bases at J; junction bases unmatched: 2. The germline V gene encodes CDR1 SGDLS and CDR2 YYNGEE. CDR3 protein: CASSGGTGQETQYF. Written as DNA, the CDR3 is TGTGCCAGCAGCGGCGGGACAGGGCAAGAGACCCAGTACTTC. The full variable domain, completed using reference TRBV9 and TRBJ2-5, is DSGVTQTPKHLITATGQRVTLRCSPRSGDLSVYWYQQSLDQGLQFLIQYYNGEERAKGNILERFSAQQFPDLHSELNLSSLELGDSALYFCASSGGTGQETQYFGPGTRLLVL.

The chain employs TRBV9 and TRBJ2-7; the match to TRBD1 covers 7 bases. From germline, CDR1 is SGDLS and CDR2 YYNGEE. This CDR3 comprises 14 residues. V lost 4 bases to trimming and J lost 2 bases; unmatched junction nucleotides: 6. CDR3 residues: CASSRTDRAYEQYF. CDR3 coding DNA: TGTGCCAGCAGCCGAACCGACAGGGCCTACGAGCAGTACTTC.

The chain employs TRBV7-9 and TRBJ2-5, with TRBD1 matching 8 bases. Trimming at V came to 5 bases and at J to 5 bases, leaving 7 bases not matched to a gene. Germline V gives CDR1 SEHNR, CDR2 FQNEAQ (reference sequence). This CDR3 is built from 14 residues. The CDR3 protein is CASSIDRGGETQYF. The CDR3 DNA sequence: TGTGCCAGCAGCATAGACAGGGGTGGGGAGACCCAGTACTTC.

This chain connects TRBV5-1 to TRBJ2-5; tentatively, D is TRBD1 (7 bases). The CDR3 contains 14 residues. Trimming removed 4 bases at V and 5 bases at J, with 15 bases between. CDR1 and CDR2 from the germline V gene are SGHRS and YFSETQ. DNA of the CDR3: TGCGCCAGCAGCGATCCCCAGGGGGGCGAGACCCAGTACTTC. It encodes CASSDPQGGETQYF.

The rearrangement uses TRBV7-3 and TRBJ2-7; 7 nucleotides line up with TRBD1. CDR3 length: 15 residues. The ends lost 5 bases at V and 2 bases at J; junction bases unmatched: 9. Per germline, CDR1 SGHTA and CDR2 FQGTGA. The CDR3: CASSPTGTATYEQYF. DNA for the CDR3: TGTGCCAGCAGCCCCACCGGGACAGCGACCTACGAGCAGTACTTC. Combining the CDR3 with reference TRBV7-3 and TRBJ2-7 gives the whole variable domain GAGVSQTPSNKVTEKGKYVELRCDPISGHTALYWYRQSLGQGPEFLIYFQGTGAADDSGLPNDRFFAVRPEGSVSTLKIQRTERGDSAVYLCASSPTGTATYEQYFGPGTRLTVT.

The chain has TRBV7-3 and TRBJ2-6; D is unclear. CDR1 and CDR2 from the germline V gene are SGHTA and FQGTGA. Between the trimmed V and J ends, which lost 1 base and 0 bases, there was a span of 4 bases. This CDR3 spans 15 amino acids. The CDR3 DNA sequence: TGTGCCAGCAGCTTAAGTAGCTCTGGGGCCAACGTCCTGACTTTC. Protein product: CASSLSSSGANVLTF. Using reference TRBV7-3 and TRBJ2-6 for the parts outside the CDR3, the full variable domain is GAGVSQTPSNKVTEKGKYVELRCDPISGHTALYWYRQSLGQGPEFLIYFQGTGAADDSGLPNDRFFAVRPEGSVSTLKIQRTERGDSAVYLCASSLSSSGANVLTFGAGSRLTVL.

The rearrangement joins TRBV27 to TRBJ2-1; D not certain. Germline V gives CDR1 MNHEY, CDR2 SMNVEV (reference sequence). The CDR3 length is 15 residues. The V end lost 2 bases, the J end lost 1 base, and 9 bases lay between the germline ends. The CDR3 DNA reads as TGTGCCAGCAGTTTAATCGGCGGTTCCTACAATGAGCAGTTCTTC. This sequence encodes CASSLIGGSYNEQFF.

The chain employs TRBV27 and TRBJ1-6; 7 positions match TRBD1. With V trimmed by 3 bases and J by 10 bases, 12 bases remained unmatched. The CDR3 spans 16 residues. The V gene's germline CDR1 is MNHEY and CDR2 SMNVEV (reference sequence). CDR3 sequence reads: CASSFALTGIGSPLHF. Written as DNA, the CDR3 is TGTGCCAGCAGTTTCGCTTTGACAGGGATTGGATCACCCCTCCACTTT.

V and J are TRBV6-6 and TRBJ1-6; no definite D call. The CDR3 loop spans 12 amino acids. V lost 6 bases and J 13 bases, leaving 13 bases between the germline ends. Germline values: CDR1 MNHNY, CDR2 SVGAGI (reference sequence). CDR3 nucleotides: TGTGCCAGCAGCGAAGTAGGGAGGCCCCTCCACTTT. Residues: CASSEVGRPLHF.

The chain links TRBV12-3 or TRBV12-4 to TRBJ1-1; D remains ambiguous. This CDR3 has 12 residues. Trimming took 2 bases from V and 4 from J, leaving 5 bases between them. The CDR3 spells CASSLTVTEAFF. In DNA form, the CDR3 reads TGTGCCAGCAGTTTAACAGTCACTGAAGCTTTCTTT.